Each of the 8 T cell receptor beta chains below was sequenced from the same sample in a study of regulatory T cells in long-lasting Graves disease. Sequencing libraries for TCR beta were prepared with iRepertoire HTBI primers and Arm-PCR of CDR3 regions. TCRdb processed the multiplex PCR reads anew with MiXCR; each CDR3 protein has one entry. The table lists about 290,000 distinct CDR3 sequences, 20% to 25% of them singletons. The time point denotes: persistent/refractory GD, antithyroid drugs over 5 years with positive TRAb. Following extraction of RNA from PBMCs, that RNA was used to make the TCR library. The sequencing used peripheral blood mononuclear cells (PBMCs), collected when the disease was refractory, from a patient treated with antithyroid drugs. The receptors shown here come from a female donor with Graves disease.

The chain recombines TRBV6-2 or TRBV6-3 with TRBJ2-7; D remains ambiguous. Germline CDR1 MNHEY, CDR2 SVGEGT. The CDR3 has 12 residues. Trimming pared 7 bases from V and 7 bases from J, leaving 14 bases between. CDR3 amino acids: CASTTVVGEQYF. In DNA, the CDR3 is TGTGCCAGCACCACCGTCGTCGGGGAGCAGTACTTC.

This clonotype appeared many times. The chain joins TRBV12-3 or TRBV12-4 to TRBJ2-5; 10 bases are shared with TRBD1. The CDR3 runs 18 residues. The V and J ends lost 7 bases and 0 bases, in that order; junction bases with no gene match: 14. The CDR3 DNA reads TGTGCCAGCACCGCTGCCGGGACAGGGGAGTTGGACCAAGAGACCCAGTACTTC. Translation: CASTAAGTGELDQETQYF.

The V call is TRBV27, the J call TRBJ2-3; TRBD1 matches at 8 bases. CDR3 length equals 15 residues. Per germline, CDR1 MNHEY and CDR2 SMNVEV (reference sequence). Trimming cost V 4 bases and J 5 bases; bases outside gene matches: 8. CDR3 DNA: TGTGCCAGCAGTTATCAGGACAGGGCGATAGATACGCAGTATTTT. This gives the protein CASSYQDRAIDTQYF.

The V gene is TRBV5-1, the J gene TRBJ1-2; D may be TRBD1 (6 bases). Germline loops: CDR1 SGHRS, CDR2 YFSETQ. V was pared by 0 bases and J by 5 bases, with 11 bases between. This CDR3 region has 14 residues. CDR3 nucleotide sequence: TGCGCCAGCAGCTTGGAGGACAGCGGGTATGGCTACACCTTC. This translates into CASSLEDSGYGYTF.

About this clonotype itself: A much larger clone differs by one base, so this may be a read error. The chain uses TRBV12-3 or TRBV12-4 and TRBJ1-4; 8 nucleotides align to TRBD1. CDR3 length equals 14 residues. Written as DNA, the CDR3 is TGTGCCAGCAGTTTACAGGGGGCTAATGAAGAACTGTTTTTT. Amino acids: CASSLQGANEELFF.

This clonotype was seen ten or more times. The V gene is TRBV7-2, the J gene TRBJ2-5; TRBD1 or TRBD2 may be the D gene (5 bases each). The V gene's germline CDR1 is SGHTA and CDR2 FQGNSA. The CDR3 consists of 20 residues. Trimming removed 0 bases from V and 5 bases from J, with 28 bases in between. This chain's CDR3 is CASSLAQVVRSRGEGETQYF. DNA for the CDR3: TGTGCCAGCAGCTTAGCGCAGGTGGTACGAAGCCGGGGAGAGGGGGAGACCCAGTACTTC.

The gene calls are TRBV30 and TRBJ1-3; unclear D gene. Germline assignment: CDR1 GTSNPN and CDR2 SVGIG (reference sequence). The CDR3 extends over 14 amino acids. The V gene lost 1 base and the J gene lost 1 base, with 8 bases spanning the gap. The CDR3 nucleotides read TGTGCCTGGAGTGCGGGCTATTCTGGAAACACCATATATTTT. It codes for CAWSAGYSGNTIYF. Full variable domain (outside the CDR3, taken from reference TRBV30 and TRBJ1-3): SQTIHQWPATLVQPVGSPLSLECTVEGTSNPNLYWYRQAAGRGLQLLFYSVGIGQISSEVPQNLSASRPQDRQFILSSKKLLLSDSGFYLCAWSAGYSGNTIYFGEGSWLTVV.

This clonotype has only a few counts. The chain couples TRBV28 to TRBJ2-3, with 13 nucleotides matching TRBD2. CDR1 is MDHEN and CDR2 is SYDVKM in the germline V gene. This CDR3 region has 18 residues. The trim removed 2 bases at V and 0 bases at J, leaving 5 bases unmatched. The CDR3 sequence: CASSLRLAGGLSTDTQYF. The CDR3 region has the DNA TGTGCCAGCAGTTTAAGACTAGCGGGAGGCCTTAGCACAGATACGCAGTATTTT.